What follows are 14 T cell receptor beta chains derived from one specimen sequenced in a study of PD-L1 blockade in urothelial cancer. Profiling relied on immunoSEQ multiplex PCR, and the TCRdb table lists in-frame clones only, not all of them. The sample includes 120,000 or so clones, about 83% of them seen just once. Time point of the sample: peripheral blood 6 weeks after treatment start. The source was PBMCs, collected around atezolizumab (anti-PD-L1) treatment. The receptor source for this set is a man in his fifties or sixties with urothelial cancer.

This chain connects TRBV11-2 to TRBJ1-1, with D unclear. Germline CDR1 SGHAT, CDR2 FQNNGV. V gave up 1 base and J gave up 2 bases, with 8 bases separating them. This CDR3 region has 14 residues. The CDR3 sequence is CASSLGARNTEAFF. The CDR3 DNA sequence: TGTGCCAGCAGCTTAGGGGCCAGAAACACTGAAGCTTTCTTT.

The chain is built from TRBV2 and TRBJ2-3; 13 nucleotides match TRBD2. Germline V gene sequence: CDR1 SNHLY, CDR2 FYNNEI. The V segment lost 2 bases and the J segment 7 bases; nucleotides outside the gene matches: 6. The CDR3 runs 16 residues. CDR3 loop: CASSEFGTSGTHTQYF. In nucleotides, the CDR3 is TGTGCCAGCAGTGAATTTGGGACTAGCGGGACGCATACGCAGTATTTT.

The V and J genes are TRBV20-1 and TRBJ2-7; D unclear. Germline V gene sequence: CDR1 DFQATT, CDR2 SNEGSKA (reference sequence). Trimming removed 7 bases from V and 0 bases from J, with 7 bases in between. The CDR3 is 11 amino acids. This CDR3 reads CSVANSYEQYF. In DNA, the CDR3 is TGCAGTGTAGCTAACTCCTACGAGCAGTACTTC.

V usage is TRBV7-9 and J usage is TRBJ2-5; a possible D gene is TRBD2 (5 bases). From germline, CDR1 is SEHNR and CDR2 FQNEAQ (reference sequence). V dropped 5 bases and J dropped 6 bases, with 13 bases sitting between them. This CDR3 contains 13 residues. The CDR3 region is CASSQTAAQTQYF. For the CDR3, the DNA is TGTGCCAGCAGCCAAACAGCGGCCCAGACCCAGTACTTC.

V gene TRBV7-2 combines with J gene TRBJ2-5; D is unclear. Germline V gene sequence: CDR1 SGHTA, CDR2 FQGNSA. The CDR3 has 14 amino acids. The V and J ends lost 9 bases and 5 bases respectively, with 19 bases between them. CDR3 loop: CASRPGMAPETQYF. The CDR3, as DNA: TGTGCCAGTCGGCCGGGTATGGCTCCGGAGACCCAGTACTTC.

The chain carries TRBV2 and TRBJ1-2; 8 bases are shared with TRBD1. Germline assignment: CDR1 SNHLY and CDR2 FYNNEI. The trim removed 8 bases at V and 13 bases at J, leaving 9 bases unmatched. The CDR3 consists of 11 residues. The CDR3 region is CASRVQGESTF. The CDR3 DNA reads as TGTGCCAGCCGTGTACAGGGGGAAAGCACCTTC.

V and J are TRBV2 and TRBJ2-7, with D possibly matching TRBD1 (6 bases). Trimming left V 6 bases short and J 6 bases short, with 18 bases between. Germline values: CDR1 SNHLY, CDR2 FYNNEI. This CDR3 region has 14 residues. DNA for the CDR3: TGTGCCAGCAGAGTAGACAGGTTCTTCGTCGAGCAGTACTTC. Its translation is CASRVDRFFVEQYF.

The chain uses TRBV28 and TRBJ1-5; D remains unclear. This CDR3 has 13 residues. V was cut by 6 bases and J by 2 bases, with 8 bases left in between. Germline V gene data show CDR1 as MDHEN and CDR2 as SYDVKM. The CDR3 here is CASSRYGNQPQHF. In DNA, the CDR3 is TGTGCCAGCAGCCGTTATGGCAATCAGCCCCAGCATTTT.

The V call is TRBV28, the J call TRBJ1-2; no firm D call. Germline lookup yields CDR1 MDHEN and CDR2 SYDVKM. CDR3 length: 13 residues. Trimming removed 7 bases from V and 7 bases from J, with 16 bases in between. CDR3 coding DNA: TGTGCCAGCATCGCGGCTAGATATGGTGGCTACACCTTC. Translating gives CASIAARYGGYTF.

The chain combines TRBV5-1 with TRBJ2-3, with D possibly matching TRBD2 (6 bases). This CDR3 spans 17 amino acids. V lost 1 base and J 3 bases, leaving 18 bases between the germline ends. Germline V CDR1 and CDR2: SGHRS, YFSETQ. For the CDR3, the DNA is TGCGCCAGCAGCTTGACAACCACGGGAGTGGGAACAGATACGCAGTATTTT. This encodes CASSLTTTGVGTDTQYF.

V usage is TRBV29-1 and J usage is TRBJ2-7, with 7 bases identical to TRBD1. Germline CDR1 and CDR2: SQVTM and ANQGSEA. Trimming cost V 2 bases and J 5 bases; bases outside gene matches: 6. CDR3 length: 13 residues. Here the CDR3 DNA reads TGCAGCGTTGAATACAGGGGTGGCGACGAGCAGTACTTC. Translating it yields CSVEYRGGDEQYF.

The chain combines TRBV6-1 with TRBJ2-3; D gene ambiguous. The germline V gene encodes CDR1 MNHNS and CDR2 SASEGT. The CDR3 is 12 amino acids. Trimming took 4 bases from V and 5 from J, leaving 7 bases between them. CDR3 DNA: TGTGCCAGCAGTGGCTTTAGAGATACGCAGTATTTT. This codes for CASSGFRDTQYF.

The CDR3 nucleotides are TGTGCCAGCAGTCACGGGCTAGCGGGAGGACGCGAGCAGTACTTC. It specifies CASSHGLAGGREQYF. The genes are TRBV28 and TRBJ2-7; 11 bases match TRBD2. The V gene's germline CDR1 is MDHEN and CDR2 SYDVKM. Trimming at V came to 5 bases and at J to 6 bases, leaving 9 bases not matched to a gene. The CDR3 covers 15 residues.

This chain joins TRBV19 and TRBJ1-3; D is unresolved. The CDR3 covers 11 residues. Germline V CDR1 and CDR2: LNHDA, SQIVND (reference sequence). V was trimmed by 5 bases and J by 9 bases, leaving 8 bases between them. This CDR3 reads CASSQRPTIYF. DNA for the CDR3: TGTGCCAGTAGTCAGCGGCCCACCATATATTTT.